Following are 14 T cell receptor beta chains from one sample sequenced in a study of T-cell reconstitution after alpha-beta-depleted transplantation in children. Preparation of the TCRbeta library was carried out with unique molecular identifiers. MiXCR was run by TCRdb on the PCR reads, yielding one entry per CDR3 protein. Of 100,000 or so distinct CDR3 sequences listed, about 14% are singletons. The sample here was PBMCs, mostly from graft donor cells, taken 180 days after TCRalphabeta/CD19-depleted stem cell transplant. Source of these receptors: a male patient aged 2 to 10 who had a stem cell transplant for acute lymphoblastic leukemia, so the T cells may come from the graft donor.

This chain links TRBV20-1 with TRBJ2-4; 9 bases fit TRBD2. The germline V gene has CDR1 DFQATT and CDR2 SNEGSKA (reference sequence). This CDR3 is built from 15 residues. J lost 2 bases, V lost 4 bases, and 6 bases had no gene match. The CDR3 loop reads CSANSGGTPKNIQYF. The CDR3 DNA follows: TGCAGTGCTAATAGCGGGGGAACTCCCAAAAACATTCAGTACTTC.

This clonotype was seen a few times. The chain uses TRBV12-3 or TRBV12-4 and TRBJ1-2; 7 bases fit TRBD1. CDR3 length: 14 residues. J was trimmed by 1 base and V by 7 bases; bases with no gene match: 6. In DNA, the CDR3 is TGTGCCAGCACCTCGGGACAGTTTAACTATGGCTACACCTTC. This sequence encodes CASTSGQFNYGYTF.

There are a few counts of this clonotype. The V gene is TRBV7-9, the J gene TRBJ2-1; D might be TRBD1 (5 bases). This CDR3 spans 15 amino acids. CDR1 and CDR2 from the germline V gene are SEHNR and FQNEAQ (reference sequence). Trimming removed 9 bases from V and 1 base from J, with 16 bases in between. CDR3 coding DNA: TGTGCCAGGAGCCCAAAGACAGCTTCCTACAATGAGCAGTTCTTC. Its protein is CARSPKTASYNEQFF.

This clonotype was counted a few times. The chain couples TRBV9 to TRBJ2-7; D is unresolved. V was clipped by 0 bases and J by 3 bases, with 10 bases between them. Per germline, CDR1 SGDLS and CDR2 YYNGEE. This CDR3 is 14 amino acids long. The DNA for the CDR3 is TGTGCCAGCAGCGTAGATTGGGGTGGCTACGAGCAGTACTTC. It specifies CASSVDWGGYEQYF.

This clonotype was found a few times. The chain couples TRBV18 to TRBJ2-7; D possibly uses TRBD1 or TRBD2 (6 bases each). V was clipped by 1 base and J by 6 bases, with 13 bases between them. The CDR3 loop spans 14 amino acids. Germline CDR1 KGHSH, CDR2 LQKENI. CDR3 amino acids: CASSPRGGGGEQYF. In DNA, the CDR3 is TGTGCCAGCTCACCACGGGGCGGAGGGGGCGAGCAGTACTTC.

This clonotype has just a few counts. The chain employs TRBV3-1 and TRBJ2-1; TRBD2 is a possible D gene (6 bases). Trimming cost V 4 bases and J 3 bases, with 7 bases left between them. The CDR3 extends over 13 amino acids. Germline CDR1 is LGHDT and CDR2 is YNNKEL (reference sequence). The CDR3 loop reads CASSRGVYNEQFF. DNA of the CDR3: TGTGCCAGCAGCCGGGGGGTCTACAATGAGCAGTTCTTC.

The V call is TRBV20-1, the J call TRBJ2-3; D tentatively fits TRBD1 or TRBD2 (5 bases each). V was trimmed by 6 bases and J by 5 bases, leaving 15 bases between them. CDR1 is DFQATT and CDR2 is SNEGSKA in the germline V gene (reference sequence). The CDR3 covers 13 residues. CDR3 protein: CSAEYRRLDTQYF. The CDR3 coding sequence is TGCAGTGCGGAATACAGGAGGTTAGATACGCAGTATTTT.

The V call is TRBV30, the J call TRBJ1-3, with D perhaps TRBD1 (6 bases). Germline V CDR1 and CDR2: GTSNPN, SVGIG (reference sequence). Trimming stripped 4 bases from V and 4 bases from J, with 11 bases between. This CDR3 contains 13 residues. The CDR3 loop is CAWTRGSGNTIYF. DNA for the CDR3: TGTGCCTGGACCAGGGGCTCCGGAAACACCATATATTTT.

This clonotype was seen more than once but under ten times. This chain joins TRBV20-1 and TRBJ2-7, with D possibly matching TRBD2 (5 bases). From germline, CDR1 is DFQATT and CDR2 SNEGSKA (reference sequence). CDR3 size: 14 residues. Trimming took off 3 bases at V and 6 bases at J, with 18 bases between the two ends. CDR3 DNA: TGCAGTGCTAGTCGATGGTCCCTAGCTAGCGAGCAGTACTTC. Amino acids: CSASRWSLASEQYF.

The rearrangement uses TRBV7-9 and TRBJ2-7, with D perhaps matching TRBD2 (5 bases). The CDR3 has 16 residues. Germline V gene lookup returns CDR1 SEHNR and CDR2 FQNEAQ (reference sequence). Trimming removed 0 bases from V and 0 bases from J, with 12 bases in between. The CDR3 DNA reads TGTGCCAGCAGCTTAGCGGGAGATGTTAGCTCCTACGAGCAGTACTTC. This codes for CASSLAGDVSSYEQYF.

The chain is built from TRBV5-1 and TRBJ2-7; TRBD1 matches 7 bases. The CDR3 runs 16 residues. Germline CDR1 SGHRS, CDR2 YFSETQ. Germline trimming cut 4 bases from V and 0 bases from J; bases unmatched to any gene: 10. The CDR3 nucleotides read TGCGCCAGCAGCACCAGACAGGGTGTCCTCTCCTACGAGCAGTACTTC. Protein: CASSTRQGVLSYEQYF.

The V and J genes are TRBV27 and TRBJ2-3; 14 bases map to TRBD2. Per germline, CDR1 MNHEY and CDR2 SMNVEV (reference sequence). This CDR3 has 17 amino acids. The junction had 4 bases not matched to a gene; V was cut back by 5 bases and J by 0 bases. CDR3 in DNA: TGTGCCAGCAGTGGACTAGCGGGGGGCCCTAGCACAGATACGCAGTATTTT. Its translation: CASSGLAGGPSTDTQYF.

The chain recombines TRBV6-1 with TRBJ2-2, with TRBD2 matching over 8 bases. The V segment lost 7 bases and the J segment 0 bases; nucleotides outside the gene matches: 4. The germline CDR1 and CDR2 sequences are MNHNS and SASEGT. This CDR3 contains 15 residues. The CDR3 reads CASKLAGSNTGELFF. The CDR3 coding sequence is TGTGCCAGCAAATTAGCGGGGTCGAACACCGGGGAGCTGTTTTTT.

This clonotype was observed a handful of times. The chain employs TRBV4-3 and TRBJ2-7; D is ambiguous. CDR3 length: 12 residues. The germline CDR1 and CDR2 sequences are LGHNA and YSLEER. V was cut by 5 bases and J by 7 bases, with 12 bases left in between. The CDR3 loop is CASSSEDGEQYF. CDR3 coding DNA: TGCGCCAGCAGCTCTGAGGACGGGGAGCAGTACTTC.